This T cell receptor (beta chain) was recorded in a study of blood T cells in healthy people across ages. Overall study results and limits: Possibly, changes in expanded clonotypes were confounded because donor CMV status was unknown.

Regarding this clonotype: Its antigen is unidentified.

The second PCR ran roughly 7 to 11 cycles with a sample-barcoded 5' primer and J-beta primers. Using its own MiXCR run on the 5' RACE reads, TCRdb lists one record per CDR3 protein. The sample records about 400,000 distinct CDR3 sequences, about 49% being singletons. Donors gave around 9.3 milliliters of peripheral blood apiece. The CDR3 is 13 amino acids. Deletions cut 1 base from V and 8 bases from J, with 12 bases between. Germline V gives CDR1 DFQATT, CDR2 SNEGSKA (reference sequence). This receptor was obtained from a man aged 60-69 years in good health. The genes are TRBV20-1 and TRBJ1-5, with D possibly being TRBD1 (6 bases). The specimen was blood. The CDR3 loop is CSARGGPGEPQHF. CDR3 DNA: TGCAGTGCTAGAGGGGGGCCGGGGGAGCCCCAGCATTTT.